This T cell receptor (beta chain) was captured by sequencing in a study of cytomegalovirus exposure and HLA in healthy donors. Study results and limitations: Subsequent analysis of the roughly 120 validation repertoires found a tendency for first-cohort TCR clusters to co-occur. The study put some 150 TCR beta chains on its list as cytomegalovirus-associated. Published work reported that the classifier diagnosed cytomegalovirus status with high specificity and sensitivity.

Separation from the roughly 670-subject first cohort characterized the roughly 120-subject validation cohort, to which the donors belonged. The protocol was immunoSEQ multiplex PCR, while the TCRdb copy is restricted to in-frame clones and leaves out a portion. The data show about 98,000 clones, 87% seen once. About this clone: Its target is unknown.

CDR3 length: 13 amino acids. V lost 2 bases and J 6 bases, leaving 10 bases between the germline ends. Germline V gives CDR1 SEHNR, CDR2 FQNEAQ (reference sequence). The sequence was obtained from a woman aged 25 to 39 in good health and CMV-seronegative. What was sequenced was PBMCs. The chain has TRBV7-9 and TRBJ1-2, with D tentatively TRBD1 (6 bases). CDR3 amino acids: CASSLRQGNGYTF. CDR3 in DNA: TGTGCCAGCAGCTTAAGGCAGGGGAATGGCTACACCTTC. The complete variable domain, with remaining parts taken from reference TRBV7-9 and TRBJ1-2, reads DTGVSQNPRHKITKRGQNVTFRCDPISEHNRLYWYRQTLGQGPEFLTYFQNEAQLEKSRLLSDRFSAERPKGSFSTLEIQRTEQGDSAMYLCASSLRQGNGYTFGSGTRLTVV.